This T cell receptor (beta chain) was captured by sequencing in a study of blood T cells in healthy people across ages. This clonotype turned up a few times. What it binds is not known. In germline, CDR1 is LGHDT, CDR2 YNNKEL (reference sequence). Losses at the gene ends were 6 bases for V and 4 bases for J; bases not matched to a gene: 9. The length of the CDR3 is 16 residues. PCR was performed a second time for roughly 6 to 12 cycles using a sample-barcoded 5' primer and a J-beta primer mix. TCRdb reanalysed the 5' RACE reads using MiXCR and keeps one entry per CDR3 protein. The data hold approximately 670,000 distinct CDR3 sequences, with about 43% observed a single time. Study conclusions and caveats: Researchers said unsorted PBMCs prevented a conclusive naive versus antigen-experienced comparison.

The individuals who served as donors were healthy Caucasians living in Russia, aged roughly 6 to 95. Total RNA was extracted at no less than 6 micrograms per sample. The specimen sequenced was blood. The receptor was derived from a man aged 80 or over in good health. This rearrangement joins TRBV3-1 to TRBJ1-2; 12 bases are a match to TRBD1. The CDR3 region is CASSPPRDRGLYGYTF. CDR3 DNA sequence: TGTGCCAGCAGTCCACCCCGGGACAGGGGGCTCTATGGCTACACCTTC. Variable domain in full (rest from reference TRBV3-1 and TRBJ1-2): DTAVSQTPKYLVTQMGNDKSIKCEQNLGHDTMYWYKQDSKKFLKIMFSYNNKELIINETVPNRFSPKSPDKAHLNLHINSLELGDSAVYFCASSPPRDRGLYGYTFGSGTRLTVV.